This TCR beta chain emerged from a study of T cell responses to AZD1222 COVID-19 vaccine. Study-wide points: Nearly half of the spike-specific TCRs reportedly recognize variant regions that carry no mutations. Repertoire samples came only from after the peak T cell response.

Sequencing used immunoSEQ multiplex PCR; TCRdb keeps in-frame clones, though not all of them. The profile shows around 170,000 clones, approximately 90% of them singletons. About this clone: Its specificity is unknown.

This CDR3 comprises 16 residues. The V end was cut by 2 bases, the J end by 2 bases, with 16 bases between. Looked up from germline, CDR1 is MNHEY and CDR2 is SMNVEV (reference sequence). V is TRBV27 and J is TRBJ2-7; a possible D gene is TRBD1 (5 bases). The clonotype comes from an adult in good health. This specimen was peripheral blood, taken on day 0 of AZD1222 vaccination. This chain's CDR3 is CASSLQGMGPTYEQYF. The DNA of the CDR3 is TGTGCCAGCAGTTTACAGGGAATGGGTCCCACCTACGAGCAGTACTTC.